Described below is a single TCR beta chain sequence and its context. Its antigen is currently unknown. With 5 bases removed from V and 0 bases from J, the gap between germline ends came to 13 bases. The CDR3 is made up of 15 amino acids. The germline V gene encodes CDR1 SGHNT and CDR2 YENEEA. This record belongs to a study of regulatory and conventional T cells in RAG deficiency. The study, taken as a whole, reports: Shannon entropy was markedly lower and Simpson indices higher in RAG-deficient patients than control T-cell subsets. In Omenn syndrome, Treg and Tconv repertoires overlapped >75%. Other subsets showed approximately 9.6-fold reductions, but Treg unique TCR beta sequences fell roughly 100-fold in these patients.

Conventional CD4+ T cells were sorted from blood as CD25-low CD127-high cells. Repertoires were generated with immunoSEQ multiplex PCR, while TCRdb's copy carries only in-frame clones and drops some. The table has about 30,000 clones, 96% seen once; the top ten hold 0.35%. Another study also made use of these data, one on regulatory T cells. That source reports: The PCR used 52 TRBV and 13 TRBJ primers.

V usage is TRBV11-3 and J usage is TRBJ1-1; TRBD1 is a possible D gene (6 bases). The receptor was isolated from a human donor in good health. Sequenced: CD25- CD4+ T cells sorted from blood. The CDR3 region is CASSKREGVNTEAFF. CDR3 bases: TGTGCCAGCAGCAAGCGAGAGGGGGTGAACACTGAAGCTTTCTTT.